This T cell receptor beta chain emerged from a study of blood T cell repertoires in COVID-19. Across the study: Acute-phase and convalescent COVID-19 samples originated in the United States, Italy and Spain. Nucleic acid was either cDNA or gDNA, and it came from T cells, B-cell-depleted T cells, or PBMCs.

How the authors handled the data: Estimated nucleated cell counts came from reference gene primer amplification. TCRdb's copy holds only in-frame clones and misses some; the assay was immunoSEQ multiplex PCR. V and J calls and clone size are those listed in that table; D and trimming were worked out from the DNA. Of a few hundred thousand clones in the sample, approximately 80% were seen once. The V end was cut by 3 bases, the J end by 0 bases, with 14 bases between. This CDR3 comprises 16 residues. Germline V CDR1 and CDR2: SGHRS, YFSETQ. This clone was picked up one time. The source is a middle-aged woman who had recovered from COVID-19. The sequenced sample was peripheral blood. The chain uses TRBV5-1 and TRBJ2-3, with D possibly being TRBD2 (6 bases). The CDR3: CASSSFFRGSTDTQYF. The CDR3 nucleotides are TGCGCCAGCAGCTCGTTTTTTCGGGGGAGCACAGATACGCAGTATTTT.